The source of this TCR beta chain is a study of blood T cell repertoires in COVID-19. Study-wide background: The origin of the acute and convalescent COVID-19 samples was the United States, Italy and Spain.

Some clones are missing from TCRdb's copy, which holds only in-frame ones; the method was immunoSEQ multiplex PCR. The sample carries about 400,000 clones, approximately 86% recorded once. CDR3 length equals 14 residues. Losses at the gene ends were 5 bases for V and 3 bases for J; bases not matched to a gene: 4. Germline V gene sequence: CDR1 KGHSH, CDR2 LQKENI. Input material: peripheral blood. The clonotype was recovered from a woman aged 55 to 70 with COVID-19, enrolled during active disease. The chain combines TRBV18 with TRBJ1-1; TRBD1 matches at 9 bases. CDR3 bases: TGTGCCAGCTCAAGGGACAGGGAGGACACTGAAGCTTTCTTT. Residues: CASSRDREDTEAFF. The full variable domain, rest sourced from reference TRBV18 and TRBJ1-1, is NAGVMQNPRHLVRRRGQEARLRCSPMKGHSHVYWYRQLPEEGLKFMVYLQKENIIDESGMPKERFSAEFPKEGPSILRIQQVVRGDSAAYFCASSRDREDTEAFFGQGTRLTVV.